Listed below are T cell receptor beta chains from one sample, sequenced in a study of CD8 T cells in Susac syndrome. One entry per CDR3 protein results from TCRdb running MiXCR on the immunoSEQ multiplex PCR reads. Of 95,000 to 150,000 distinct CDR3 sequences in the sample, around 94% are singletons; the top ten hold 0.21%. Specimen: CD8+ T cells from PBMCs. These receptors were taken from a human donor with Susac syndrome. The CDR3 runs from the conserved cysteine through the conserved F or W.

v_call	j_call	cdr3_aa
TRBV12-3/TRBV12-4	TRBJ1-1	CASRTGLKAFF
TRBV9	TRBJ1-2	CASTPGGADYGYTF
TRBV30	TRBJ1-1	CAWSGGFDTEAFF
TRBV4-1	TRBJ1-6	CASSLEPGGGSYNSPLHF
TRBV7-3	TRBJ2-5	CASSLVAGGPTETQYF
TRBV13	TRBJ2-1	CASSDPGLGGNEQFF
TRBV20-1	TRBJ2-1	CSARGRSYNEQFF
TRBV25-1	TRBJ2-5	CASSGGGETQYF
TRBV12-3/TRBV12-4	TRBJ2-3	CASSLIVGLAGTDTQYF
TRBV14	TRBJ2-1	CASSQVSGDEQFF
TRBV4-1	TRBJ2-2	CASSQEQRTGSTGELFF
TRBV6-5	TRBJ2-7	CASRTLTGWAYEQYF
TRBV19	TRBJ2-1	CASSKLAGGYNEQFF
TRBV7-9	TRBJ2-6	CASSLGQSGANVLTF
TRBV4-1	TRBJ1-2	CASSPGRLRPNYGYTF
TRBV12-3/TRBV12-4	TRBJ2-4	CASSLDSEQGRSLYF
TRBV6-5	TRBJ2-3	CASSRLAGTTDTQYF
TRBV7-2	TRBJ2-7	CASRAYPGLMGEQYF
TRBV11-2	TRBJ1-5	CASSLPGEDQPQHF
TRBV2	TRBJ1-2	CASHWTGPPRDGYTF
TRBV20-1	TRBJ1-2	CSARDPVEVPF
TRBV4-3	TRBJ2-7	CASSQDRGSGSYEQYF
TRBV20-1	TRBJ2-7	CSARLEGNRPYEQYF
TRBV13	TRBJ2-3	CASSPKGGAGDTQYF
TRBV29-1	TRBJ2-7	CSVSGQGAYEQYF
TRBV30	TRBJ2-5	CAWSGQGALRSLGSLETQYF